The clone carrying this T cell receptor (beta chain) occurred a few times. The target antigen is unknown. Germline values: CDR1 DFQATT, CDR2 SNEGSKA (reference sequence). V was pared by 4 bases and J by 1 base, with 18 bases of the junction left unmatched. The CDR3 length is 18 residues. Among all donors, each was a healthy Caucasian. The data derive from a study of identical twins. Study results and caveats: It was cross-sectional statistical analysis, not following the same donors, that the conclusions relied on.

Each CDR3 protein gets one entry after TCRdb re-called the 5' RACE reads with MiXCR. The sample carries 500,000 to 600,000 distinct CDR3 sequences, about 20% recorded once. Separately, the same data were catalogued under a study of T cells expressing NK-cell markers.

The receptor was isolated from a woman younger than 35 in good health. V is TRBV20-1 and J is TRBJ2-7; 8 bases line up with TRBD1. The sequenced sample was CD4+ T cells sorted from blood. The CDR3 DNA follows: TGCAGTGCTACTAGCCGCGGAGCCGGGACAGGTGTTTCCTACGAGCAGTACTTC. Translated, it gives CSATSRGAGTGVSYEQYF.